This T cell receptor (beta chain) comes out of a study of human T cells and chemical hapten exposure. Study-wide context: The sensitizing agent was 2% DPC, placed on around 2 cm by around 2 cm of upper inner arm skin. The study patch tested 0.01% DPC on the upper back and read results at 6 days.

Germline assignment: CDR1 LGHNA and CDR2 YNFKEQ. Trimming pared 4 bases from V and 7 bases from J, leaving 11 bases between. The CDR3 runs to 14 residues. TCRdb ran MiXCR on the RACE reads and lists one entry per CDR3 protein. The table has 70,000 to 80,000 distinct CDR3 sequences, 25% to 40% seen once. The time point here: patch test 1, 2 weeks after DPC sensitization. Noted treatment: therapeutic diphenylcyclopropenone sensitization with weekly scalp DPC. The origin of this receptor is a man aged 40-49 years with alopecia areata. Some clones in this sample may be carry-over from other donors' samples. The material sequenced was whole blood, taken in connection with sensitization to the hapten diphenylcyclopropenone (DPC). This chain joins TRBV4-2 and TRBJ1-6; no firm D call. Here the CDR3 DNA reads TGTGCCAGCAGCCTTCCAGCTCAAAATTCACCCCTCCACTTT. This gives the protein CASSLPAQNSPLHF.